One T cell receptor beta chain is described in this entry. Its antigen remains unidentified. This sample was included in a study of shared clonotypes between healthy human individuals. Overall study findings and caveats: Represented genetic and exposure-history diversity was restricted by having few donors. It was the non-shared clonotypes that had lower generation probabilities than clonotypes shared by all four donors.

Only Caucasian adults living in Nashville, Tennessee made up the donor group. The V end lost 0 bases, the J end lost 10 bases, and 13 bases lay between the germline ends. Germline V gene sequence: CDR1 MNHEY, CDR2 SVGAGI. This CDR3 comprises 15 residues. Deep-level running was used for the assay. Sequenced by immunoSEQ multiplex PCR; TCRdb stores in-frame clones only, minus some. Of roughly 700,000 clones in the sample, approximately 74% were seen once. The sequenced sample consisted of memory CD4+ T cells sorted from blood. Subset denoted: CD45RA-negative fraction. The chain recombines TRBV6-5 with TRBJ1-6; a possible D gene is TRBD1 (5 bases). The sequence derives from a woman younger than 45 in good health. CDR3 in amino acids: CASSYSVRVESPLHF. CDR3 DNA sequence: TGTGCCAGCAGTTACTCGGTCAGGGTAGAATCACCCCTCCACTTT.